The rows below give T cell receptor beta chains drawn from one sample of a study of CXCR3-negative and CXCR3-positive naive CD8 T cells. TCRdb reprocessed the 5' RACE reads and reports one entry per CDR3 protein, with no DNA. Its table records about 56,000 distinct CDR3 sequences. The specimen was memory CD8+ T cells from blood. These receptors originate from a human donor in good health. Some clones in this sample may be carry-over from other donors' samples. The CDR3 runs from the conserved cysteine through the conserved F or W.

>17|TRBJ2-7|TRBV29-1
CSVEVSAKTSPFYEQYF
>19|TRBJ2-7|TRBV4-3
CASSQARGLQDTLPYEQYF
>14|TRBJ2-5|TRBV4-3
CASSPDRVGETQYF
>15|TRBJ2-1|TRBV29-1
CSVLTSGGAYNEQFF
>18|TRBJ1-4|TRBV4-2
CASSQDGTFQGSGEKLFF
>14|TRBJ1-2|TRBV6-1
CASSETTDVGLGTF
>16|TRBJ2-7|TRBV6-5
CASSYSRVLAAYEQYF
>14|TRBJ2-4|TRBV5-6
CASSPDSGGNIQYF
>12|TRBJ2-5|TRBV7-6
CASSLAEETQYF
>14|TRBJ2-7|TRBV29-1
CSVEDEDNSYEQYF
>17|TRBJ1-5|TRBV7-9
CASSSNREGVGNQTQHF
>13|TRBJ1-1|TRBV7-9
CASSLPGGREAFF
>14|TRBJ2-5|TRBV7-9
CASSSDLRKETQYF
>15|TRBJ2-5|TRBV7-9
CASSLPWTGLETQYF
>16|TRBJ2-1|TRBV7-2
CASSSSGPSSYNEQFF
>14|TRBJ2-5|TRBV12-3/TRBV12-4
CASKAAGGQETQYF
>11|TRBJ2-7|TRBV29-1
CSVEDGLAQYF
>14|TRBJ2-1|TRBV7-2
CASRTGRGFNEQFF
>15|TRBJ2-3|TRBV7-2
CASSFLVSSTDTQYF
>17|TRBJ2-2|TRBV28
CASQGPDRGLNTGELFF
>12|TRBJ2-1|TRBV12-3/TRBV12-4
CASSSGGSEQFF
>14|TRBJ1-1|TRBV7-9
CASSHRDRVTEAFF
>12|TRBJ1-1|TRBV5-1
CASSSNRGEAFF
>14|TRBJ2-7|TRBV6-5
CASSYSSGMYEQYF
>12|TRBJ2-2|TRBV7-8
CASSLASGELFF
>15|TRBJ2-7|TRBV6-5
CASSYQALPTYEQYF
>16|TRBJ1-6|TRBV6-5
CASSPPGQGSNSPLHF
>14|TRBJ2-5|TRBV29-1
CGVDHTGGRETQYF
>12|TRBJ2-1|TRBV29-1
CSVAGANNEQFF
>15|TRBJ2-7|TRBV6-1
CASSDGPVSNRKQYF
>15|TRBJ2-1|TRBV13
CASSNRQGSYNEQFF
>14|TRBJ2-1|TRBV30
CAWKVWGGTVEQFF
>13|TRBJ1-1|TRBV14
CASSQAQGRYAFF
>15|TRBJ2-5|TRBV7-7
CASSLAGREGETQYF
>15|TRBJ2-1|TRBV7-9
CASSLVAGTDNEQFF
>14|TRBJ1-1|TRBV20-1
CSARDPGVATEAFF
>12|TRBJ2-7|TRBV5-1
CASSLLGGEQYF
>12|TRBJ2-3|TRBV4-2
CASSQVSDTQYF
>13|TRBJ2-1|TRBV7-3
CASSPHLYNEQFF
>15|TRBJ2-1|TRBV7-6
CASSLVGEGYNEQFF
>15|TRBJ2-7|TRBV11-3
CASSLAGGPSYEQYF
>15|TRBJ2-7|TRBV28
CASLPPGREPYEQYF